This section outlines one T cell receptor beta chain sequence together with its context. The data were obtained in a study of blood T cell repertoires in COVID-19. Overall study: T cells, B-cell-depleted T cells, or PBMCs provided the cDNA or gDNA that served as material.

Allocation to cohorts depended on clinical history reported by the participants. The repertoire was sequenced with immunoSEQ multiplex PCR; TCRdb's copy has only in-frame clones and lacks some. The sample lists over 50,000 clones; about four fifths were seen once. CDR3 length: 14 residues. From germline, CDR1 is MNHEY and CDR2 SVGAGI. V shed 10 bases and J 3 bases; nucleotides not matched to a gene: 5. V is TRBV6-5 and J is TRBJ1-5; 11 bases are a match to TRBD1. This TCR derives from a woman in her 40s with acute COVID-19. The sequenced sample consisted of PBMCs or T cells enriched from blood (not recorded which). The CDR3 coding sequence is TGTGCCACCACTGGACAGGGGGCCAATCAGCCCCAGCATTTT. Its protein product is CATTGQGANQPQHF.